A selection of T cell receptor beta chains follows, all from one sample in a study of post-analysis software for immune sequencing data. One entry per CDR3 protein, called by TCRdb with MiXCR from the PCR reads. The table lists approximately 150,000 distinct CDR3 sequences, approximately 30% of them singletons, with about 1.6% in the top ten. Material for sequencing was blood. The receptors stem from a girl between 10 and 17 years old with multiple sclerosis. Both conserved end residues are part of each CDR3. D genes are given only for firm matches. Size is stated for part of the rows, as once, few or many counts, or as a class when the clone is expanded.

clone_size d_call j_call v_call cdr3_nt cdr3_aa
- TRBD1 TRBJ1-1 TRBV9 TGTGCCAGCAGCGATGTGACAGGGTGGAATGAAGCTTTCTTT CASSDVTGWNEAFF
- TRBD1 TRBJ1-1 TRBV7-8 TGTGCCAGCAGCTCGTACAGGGGATGGGGAACTGAAGCTTTCTTT CASSSYRGWGTEAFF
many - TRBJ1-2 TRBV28 TGTGCCAGCGGATACCTTCAGGGGTCCTATGGCTACACCTTC CASGYLQGSYGYTF
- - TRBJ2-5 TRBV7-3 TGTGCCAGCAGCCAAATTGGCTCAGAGACCCAGTACTTC CASSQIGSETQYF
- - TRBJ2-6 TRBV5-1 TGCGCCAGCAGCTTGGGGGGACGGACCTCTGGGGCCAACGTCCTGACTTTC CASSLGGRTSGANVLTF
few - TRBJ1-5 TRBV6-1 TGTGCCAGCACCCTACGAGGGAGGGATCAGCCCCAGCATTTT CASTLRGRDQPQHF
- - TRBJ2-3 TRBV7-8 TGTGCCAGCAGCTTAGCGGGAAATGAGTATTTT CASSLAGNEYF
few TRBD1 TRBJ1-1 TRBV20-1 TGCAGTGCCAGACAGGGGGCCACTGAAGCTTTCTTT CSARQGATEAFF
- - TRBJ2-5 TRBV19 TGTGCCAGTAGACCGAACTCCGAGGAGACCCAGTACTTC CASRPNSEETQYF
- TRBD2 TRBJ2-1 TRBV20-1 TGCAGTGCTAGAAGGACTAGCGGGAGGGACAAGCCTTACAATGAGCAGTTCTTC CSARRTSGRDKPYNEQFF
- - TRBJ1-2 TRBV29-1 TGCAGCGTTGATTCGTCCGGGATTGAAGGCCATGGCTACACCTTC CSVDSSGIEGHGYTF
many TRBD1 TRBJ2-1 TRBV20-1 TGCAGTGCTGTTTCACAGGGGTCCTTTGCCTACAATGAGCAGTTCTTC CSAVSQGSFAYNEQFF
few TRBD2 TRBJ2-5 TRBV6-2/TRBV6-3 TGTGCCAGCAGTTACCAGGTAGCGGGAGTGGAGACCCAGTACTTC CASSYQVAGVETQYF
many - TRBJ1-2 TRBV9 TGTGCCAGCAGCACCGAAACATCCATACCTGCCTATGGCTACACCTTC CASSTETSIPAYGYTF
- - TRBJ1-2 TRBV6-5 TGTGCCAGCAGTCCCACAGGGATGGTCGGCTACACCTTC CASSPTGMVGYTF
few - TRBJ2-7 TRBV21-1 TGTGCCAGCAGCAAGTCCGGGCTTAGGCGCGAGCAGTACTTC CASSKSGLRREQYF
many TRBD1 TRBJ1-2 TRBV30 TGTGCCGGGACCGGGGACAGCATAGATTCTAACTATGGCTACACCTTC CAGTGDSIDSNYGYTF
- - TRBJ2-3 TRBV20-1 TGCAGTGCTAGACCACAAAGGGGGGGAAGCACAGATACGCAGTATTTT CSARPQRGGSTDTQYF
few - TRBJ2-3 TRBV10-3 TGTGCCATCAGTGGGTCGAGGAGCGGCACAGATACGCAGTATTTT CAISGSRSGTDTQYF
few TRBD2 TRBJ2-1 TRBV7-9 TGTGCCAGCAGCCCATTACCCCCGGGACTAGCGGGAGGAGGCGAGCAGTTCTTC CASSPLPPGLAGGGEQFF
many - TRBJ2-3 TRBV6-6 TGTGCCAGCACTGCAGGTAGCGACGGTAGCACAGATACGCAGTATTTT CASTAGSDGSTDTQYF
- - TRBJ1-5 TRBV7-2 TGTGCCAGCAGCTGGGACGGCTCAGAGCCCCAGCATTTT CASSWDGSEPQHF
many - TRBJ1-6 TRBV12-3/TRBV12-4 TGTGCCAGCAGTTTGACGGGGAGAGGATCACCCCTCCACTTT CASSLTGRGSPLHF
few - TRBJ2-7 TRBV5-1 TGCGCCAGCAGCCCCATATGCGAAGCCCACGAGCAGTACTTC CASSPICEAHEQYF
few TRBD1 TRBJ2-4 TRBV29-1 TGCAGCGTATTACAGGGGCGCAGCGGCCAAAACATTCAGTACTTC CSVLQGRSGQNIQYF
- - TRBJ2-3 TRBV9 TGTGCCAGCAGCGGAGGATCAGCGGGCTCCACAGATACGCAGTATTTT CASSGGSAGSTDTQYF
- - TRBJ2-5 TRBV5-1 TGCGCCAGCAGCTTGGCCCAAGAGGGGACCCAGTACTTC CASSLAQEGTQYF
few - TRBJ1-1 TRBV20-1 TGCAGTGCTAGAACCCCGGCGGCGAACACTGAAGCTTTCTTT CSARTPAANTEAFF
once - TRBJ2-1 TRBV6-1 TGTGCCGGCCGAAACCCTAGGAGGGATGAGCAGTTCTTC CAGRNPRRDEQFF
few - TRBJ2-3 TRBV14 TGTGCCAGCAGCCAAGGGGTTAGCACAGATACGCAGTATTTT CASSQGVSTDTQYF
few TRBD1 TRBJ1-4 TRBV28 TGTGCCAGCAGTTCCTCCGTGGGACAGGGCGACGGGGGGGAAAAACTGTTTTTT CASSSSVGQGDGGEKLFF